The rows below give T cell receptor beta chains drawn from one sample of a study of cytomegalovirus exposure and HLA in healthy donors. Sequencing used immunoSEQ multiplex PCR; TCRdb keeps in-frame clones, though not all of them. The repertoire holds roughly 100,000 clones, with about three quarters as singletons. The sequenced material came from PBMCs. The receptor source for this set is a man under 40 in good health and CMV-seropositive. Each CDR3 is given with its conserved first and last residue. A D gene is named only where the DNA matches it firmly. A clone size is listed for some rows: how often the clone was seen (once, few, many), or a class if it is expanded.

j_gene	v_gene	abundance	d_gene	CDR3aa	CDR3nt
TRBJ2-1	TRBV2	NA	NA	CASSEEGYNEQFF	TGTGCCAGCAGTGAGGAGGGATACAATGAGCAGTTCTTC
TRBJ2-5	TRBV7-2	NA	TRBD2	CASSPGGSLQETQYF	TGTGCCAGCAGCCCCGGGGGGTCCCTCCAAGAGACCCAGTACTTC
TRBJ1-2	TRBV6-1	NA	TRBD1	CASRIDRGAYGYTF	TGTGCCAGCAGAATTGACAGGGGAGCCTATGGCTACACCTTC
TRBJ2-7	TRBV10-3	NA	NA	CAISEAGVWQYF	TGTGCCATCAGTGAGGCGGGCGTCTGGCAGTACTTC
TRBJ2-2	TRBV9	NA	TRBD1	CASSYDRGLVGELFF	TGTGCCAGCAGTTATGACAGGGGGCTCGTCGGGGAGCTGTTTTTT
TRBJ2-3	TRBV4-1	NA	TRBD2	CASSQGVYTAGGATDTQYF	TGCGCCAGCAGCCAAGGAGTTTATACAGCGGGGGGAGCAACAGATACGCAGTATTTT
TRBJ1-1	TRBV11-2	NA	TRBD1	CASSLSTGAAEAFF	TGTGCCAGCAGCTTATCGACAGGGGCGGCTGAAGCTTTCTTT
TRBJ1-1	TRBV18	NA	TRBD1	CASSLDRGWSVNTEAFF	TGTGCCAGCTCATTAGACAGGGGATGGTCCGTGAACACTGAAGCTTTCTTT
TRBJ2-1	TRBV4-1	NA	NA	CASSQIGGLYNEQFF	TGCGCCAGCAGCCAGATTGGAGGGCTTTACAATGAGCAGTTCTTC
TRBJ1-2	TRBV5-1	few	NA	CASSLARTQNSGYGYTF	TGCGCCAGCAGCTTGGCCCGGACACAAAATTCCGGCTATGGCTACACCTTC
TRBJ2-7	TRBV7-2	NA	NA	CASSLERYSYEQYF	TGTGCCAGCAGCCTCGAGCGGTACTCCTACGAGCAGTACTTC
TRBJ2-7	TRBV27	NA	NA	CASMRQGPSYEQYF	TGTGCCAGCATGAGGCAGGGGCCTTCCTACGAGCAGTACTTC
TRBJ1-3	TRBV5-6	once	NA	CASSWGPRGDTIYF	TGTGCCAGCAGCTGGGGACCGCGGGGAGACACCATATATTTT
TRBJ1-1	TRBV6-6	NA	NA	CASSYGPNTEAFF	TGTGCCAGCAGTTACGGGCCGAACACTGAAGCTTTCTTT
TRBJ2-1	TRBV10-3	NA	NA	CAISESSPSFQNEQFF	TGTGCCATCAGTGAGTCCTCCCCTAGTTTTCAGAATGAGCAGTTCTTC
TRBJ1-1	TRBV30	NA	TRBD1	CAWAGQMNTEAFF	TGTGCCTGGGCGGGACAGATGAACACTGAAGCTTTCTTT
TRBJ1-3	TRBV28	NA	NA	CASSMRGNTIYF	TGTGCCAGCAGTATGAGGGGAAACACCATATATTTT
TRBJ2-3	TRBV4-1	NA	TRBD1	CASSRGTGGGTDTQYF	TGCGCCAGCAGTCGCGGGACAGGGGGAGGAACAGATACGCAGTATTTT
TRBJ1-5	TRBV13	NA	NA	CASSSREGGQPQHF	TGTGCCAGCAGCTCCCGGGAGGGCGGTCAGCCCCAGCATTTT
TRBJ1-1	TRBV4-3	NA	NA	CASSQEWSGNTEAFF	TGCGCCAGCAGCCAAGAATGGTCCGGTAACACTGAAGCTTTCTTT
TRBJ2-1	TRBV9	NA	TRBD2	CASSVDLGLAGDYNEQFF	TGTGCCAGCAGCGTAGATCTGGGACTAGCGGGGGATTACAATGAGCAGTTCTTC
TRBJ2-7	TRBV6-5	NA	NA	CASSYSTNLPAYEQYF	TGTGCCAGCAGTTACTCAACAAACCTCCCCGCCTACGAGCAGTACTTC
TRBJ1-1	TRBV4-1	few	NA	CASSQAGEAFF	TGCGCCAGCAGCCAAGCGGGTGAGGCTTTCTTT
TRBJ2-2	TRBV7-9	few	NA	CASSLGRAVITGELFF	TGTGCCAGCAGCTTAGGACGAGCGGTCATTACCGGGGAGCTGTTTTTT
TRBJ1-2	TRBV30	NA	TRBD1	CAWSVTISRGRAGYTF	TGTGCCTGGAGTGTAACGATTTCCAGGGGGCGGGCAGGCTACACCTTC
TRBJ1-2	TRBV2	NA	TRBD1	CASRSRTPLQGRGQGGVANYGYTF	TGTGCCAGCAGAAGCAGAACCCCCCTCCAGGGCAGGGGGCAAGGAGGGGTCGCGAACTATGGCTACACCTTC
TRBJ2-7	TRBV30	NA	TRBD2	CARQSPGLASEQYF	TGTGCCCGGCAATCCCCTGGACTAGCATCCGAGCAGTACTTC
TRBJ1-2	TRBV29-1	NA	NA	CSVESRQDRGYTF	TGCAGCGTTGAGTCCCGACAGGATCGCGGCTACACCTTC
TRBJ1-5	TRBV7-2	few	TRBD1	CASSGQGHQPQHF	TGTGCCAGCAGCGGACAGGGGCATCAGCCCCAGCATTTT
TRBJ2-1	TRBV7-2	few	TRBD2	CASSLLAGGKNEQFF	TGTGCCAGCAGCTTACTAGCGGGAGGGAAGAATGAGCAGTTCTTC
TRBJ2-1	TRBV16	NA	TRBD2	CASSQMGNSGTQGNEQFF	TGTGCCAGCAGCCAAATGGGGAATAGCGGGACTCAGGGCAATGAGCAGTTCTTC
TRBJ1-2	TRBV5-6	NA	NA	CASSPWGGSNYGYTF	TGTGCCAGCAGCCCCTGGGGGGGTTCTAACTATGGCTACACCTTC
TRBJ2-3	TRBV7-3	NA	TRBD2	CASSGRTSGIRADTQYF	TGTGCCAGCAGCGGGAGGACTAGCGGGATTAGGGCAGATACGCAGTATTTT
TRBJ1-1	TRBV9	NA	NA	CASSVPPDRVDTEAFF	TGTGCCAGCAGCGTACCCCCCGACAGAGTCGACACTGAAGCTTTCTTT
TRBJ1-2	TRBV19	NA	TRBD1	CASSIAVGTAYGYTF	TGTGCCAGTAGTATAGCGGTAGGGACAGCCTATGGCTACACCTTC
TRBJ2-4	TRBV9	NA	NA	CASSAGAFKNIQYF	TGTGCCAGCAGCGCAGGGGCTTTTAAAAACATTCAGTACTTC
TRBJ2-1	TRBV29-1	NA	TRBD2	CSASPPGGPGEQFF	TGCAGCGCCTCCCCCCCGGGAGGGCCCGGTGAGCAGTTCTTC
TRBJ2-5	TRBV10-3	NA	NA	CAISESGRDGETQYF	TGTGCCATCAGTGAGTCCGGGCGGGACGGGGAGACCCAGTACTTC
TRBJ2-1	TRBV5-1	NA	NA	CASSLVLNEQFF	TGCGCCAGCAGCTTGGTCCTAAATGAGCAGTTCTTC
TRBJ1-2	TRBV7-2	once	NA	CASSLVGQTRIANYGYTF	TGTGCCAGCAGCTTAGTAGGACAAACGCGGATAGCTAACTATGGCTACACCTTC
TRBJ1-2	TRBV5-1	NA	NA	CASSFDSYGYTF	TGCGCCAGCAGCTTCGACAGCTATGGCTACACCTTC
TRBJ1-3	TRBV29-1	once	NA	CSGRRGSGNTIYF	TGCAGCGGTAGAAGGGGTTCCGGAAACACCATATATTTT